This T cell receptor beta chain was found in a study of tumor and adjacent non-tumor tissue in lung cancer (dated by TCRdb to 2016 to 2019). Broadly, across the study: By cancer type, the cohort comprised approximately 12 adenocarcinoma patients, 2 squamous cell carcinoma patients and 1 small cell lung cancer patient. The approximately 15 patients were aged roughly 31 to 80 years, included ten or so men and 5 women, and had TNM stage I to III disease. Sequencing generated a total of more than 95,000,000 productive TCRbeta reads, averaging roughly 4.4 million reads per sample. Bulk TCRbeta repertoires were compared between lung tumor tissue and matched distant non-tumor lung tissue obtained from 15 or so lung cancer patients. For each patient, one tumor sample and one normal lung sample were taken, giving some 33 paired specimens that underwent TCRbeta CDR3 sequencing.

RNA was extracted from bulk unsorted tissue and checked for quality with a NanoDrop ND-1000 and an Agilent 2100. Distant non-tumor tissue taken more than 3 cm from the tumor edge was used as the normal lung sample. Newly diagnosed lung cancer patients without prior chemotherapy who had been admitted for thoracic surgery in China between August and November 2014 were enrolled as donors. The study excluded patients who had received radiotherapy or chemotherapy before or who had another cancer at the same time. Pieces of surgical tissue measuring 1-2 cm3 were kept in RNAlater solution and stored at -80 degrees C until use. CDR1 is given as SGHRS and CDR2 as YFSETQ, both from the germline V gene. Inclusive of the bounding cysteine and phenylalanine, the CDR3 is 13 residues long. CDR3 DNA is the only sequence kept; it has 39 bases, read in frame from the first base. General findings and caveats noted by the study authors: Peripheral blood was not sequenced, so blood TCRbeta repertoires in these lung cancer patients were not examined. The sequencing platform is not named in the methods, and unique molecular identifiers are not mentioned. TCR diversity was significantly higher in younger patients, and higher tumor TCR diversity was associated with shorter overall and disease-free survival. Only about 15 patients were in the cohort, and the authors stated that larger samples and more detailed clinical data are needed. TCR diversity (inverse Simpson) was significantly higher in tumor than in normal lung tissue (431.37 vs 166.20, P = 0.0075, Mann-Whitney U test). A significantly larger cumulative share of the repertoire was made up by the top 100 clones in normal lung than in tumor tissue.

The library was made by multiplex PCR. TCRdb names Illumina HiSeq 2500 as the instrument used. TCRbeta libraries were constructed through three rounds of nested PCR with primers (Table S4) according to protocols modified from ARM-PCR. PCR products of 200-500 bp were gel-excised and purified with the QIAquick gel extraction kit before sequencing. The paper's data handling went like this. Trimmomatic was used to clean the reads, FLASH was used to merge the reads into complete CDR3 sequences, and MiTCR was used to assign the reads to V(D)J germline segments. Clonal diversity was computed as the inverse Simpson's index with VDJtools. Productive reads were defined as in-frame sequences without a premature stop codon. TCRdb ran its own pipeline on the public reads, namely fastp trimming at Q25 and MiXCR clone calling, and kept in-frame beta chains. Rows merge per CDR3 protein into single entries with the most common DNA and genes. TCRdb's processing, not the authors' own work, is the source of the V and J calls. In this sample the table shows 98,000 or so distinct CDR3 sequences, 80% of which occur a single time. Clones ranked in the top ten supply more than 25% of the sample.

As for this clonotype: Its antigen is still unknown. Mismatch with germline at one junction end may stem from a read error.

Sample: distant non-tumor lung tissue. The V and J segments used are TRBV5-1 and TRBJ2-7; TRBD2 could be the D gene, as 5 bases match. The sequence derives from a man between 60 and 70 years old with small cell lung cancer. The DNA is as follows: TGCACCAGCAGCTTGGCCAGTGGAGGCGAGCAGTACTTC. Translated, this gives CTSSLASGGEQYF.